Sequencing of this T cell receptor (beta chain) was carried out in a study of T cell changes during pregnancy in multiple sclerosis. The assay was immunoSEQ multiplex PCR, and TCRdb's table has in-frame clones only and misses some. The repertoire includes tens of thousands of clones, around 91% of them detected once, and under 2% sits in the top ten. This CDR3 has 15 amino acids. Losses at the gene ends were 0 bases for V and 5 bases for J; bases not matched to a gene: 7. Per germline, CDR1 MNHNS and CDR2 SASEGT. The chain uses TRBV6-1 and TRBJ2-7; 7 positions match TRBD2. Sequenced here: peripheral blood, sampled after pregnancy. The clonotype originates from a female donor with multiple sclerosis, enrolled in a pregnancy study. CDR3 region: CASSEAAGIRDEQYF. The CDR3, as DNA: TGTGCCAGCAGTGAAGCAGCGGGGATCCGCGACGAGCAGTACTTC.